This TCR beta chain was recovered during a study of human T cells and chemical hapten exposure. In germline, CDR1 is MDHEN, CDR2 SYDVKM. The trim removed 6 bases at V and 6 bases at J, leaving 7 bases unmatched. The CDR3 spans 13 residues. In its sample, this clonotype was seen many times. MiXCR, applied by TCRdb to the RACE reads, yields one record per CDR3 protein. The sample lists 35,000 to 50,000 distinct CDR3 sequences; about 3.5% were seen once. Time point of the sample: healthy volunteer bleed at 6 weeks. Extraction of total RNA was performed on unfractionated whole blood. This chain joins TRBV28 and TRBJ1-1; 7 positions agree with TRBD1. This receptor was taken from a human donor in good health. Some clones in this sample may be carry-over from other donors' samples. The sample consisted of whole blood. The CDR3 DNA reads TGTGCCAGCAGGGGGACCGGGACAGCTGAAGCTTTCTTT. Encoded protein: CASRGTGTAEAFF.